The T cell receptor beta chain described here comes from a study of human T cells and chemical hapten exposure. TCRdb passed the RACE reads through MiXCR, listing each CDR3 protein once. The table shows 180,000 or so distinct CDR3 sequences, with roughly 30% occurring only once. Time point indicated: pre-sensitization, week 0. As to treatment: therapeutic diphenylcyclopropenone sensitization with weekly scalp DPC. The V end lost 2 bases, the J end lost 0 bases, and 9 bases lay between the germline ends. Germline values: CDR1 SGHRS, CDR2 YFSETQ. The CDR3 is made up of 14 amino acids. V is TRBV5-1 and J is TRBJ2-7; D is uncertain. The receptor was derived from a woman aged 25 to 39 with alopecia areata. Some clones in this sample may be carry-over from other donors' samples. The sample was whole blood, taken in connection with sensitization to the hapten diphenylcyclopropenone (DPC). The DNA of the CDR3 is TGCGCCAGCAGCTTAGAGGACCACTCCTACGAGCAGTACTTC. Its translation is CASSLEDHSYEQYF.